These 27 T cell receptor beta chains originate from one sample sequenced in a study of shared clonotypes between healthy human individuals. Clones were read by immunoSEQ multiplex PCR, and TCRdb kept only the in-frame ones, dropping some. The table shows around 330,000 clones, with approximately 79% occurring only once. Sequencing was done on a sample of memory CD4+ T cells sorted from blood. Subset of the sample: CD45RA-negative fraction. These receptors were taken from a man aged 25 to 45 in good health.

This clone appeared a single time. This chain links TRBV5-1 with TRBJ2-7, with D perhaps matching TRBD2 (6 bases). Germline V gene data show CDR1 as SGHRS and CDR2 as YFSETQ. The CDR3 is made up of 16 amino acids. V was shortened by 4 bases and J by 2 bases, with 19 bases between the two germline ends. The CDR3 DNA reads TGCGCCAGCAGCCGAGGAGGGGTTGACAGAGCCTACGAGCAGTACTTC. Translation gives CASSRGGVDRAYEQYF.

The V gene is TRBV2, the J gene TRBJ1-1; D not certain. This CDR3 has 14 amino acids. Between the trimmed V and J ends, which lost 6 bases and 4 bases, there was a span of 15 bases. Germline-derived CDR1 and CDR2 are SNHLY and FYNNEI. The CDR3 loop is CASSAYGTSTEAFF. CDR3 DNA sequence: TGTGCCAGCAGCGCATATGGAACGAGCACTGAAGCTTTCTTT.

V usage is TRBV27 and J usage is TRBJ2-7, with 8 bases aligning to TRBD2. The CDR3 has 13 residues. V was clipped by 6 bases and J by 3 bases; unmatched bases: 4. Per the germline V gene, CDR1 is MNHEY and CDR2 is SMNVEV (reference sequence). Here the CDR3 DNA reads TGTGCCAGCAGACCGGGACTAGTCTACGAGCAGTACTTC. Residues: CASRPGLVYEQYF.

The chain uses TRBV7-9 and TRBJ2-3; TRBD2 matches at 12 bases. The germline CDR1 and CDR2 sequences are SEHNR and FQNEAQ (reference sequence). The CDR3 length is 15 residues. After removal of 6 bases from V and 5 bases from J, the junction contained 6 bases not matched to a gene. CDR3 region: CASSASGRGGDTQYF. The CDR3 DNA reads TGTGCCAGCAGTGCTAGCGGGAGGGGGGGAGATACGCAGTATTTT.

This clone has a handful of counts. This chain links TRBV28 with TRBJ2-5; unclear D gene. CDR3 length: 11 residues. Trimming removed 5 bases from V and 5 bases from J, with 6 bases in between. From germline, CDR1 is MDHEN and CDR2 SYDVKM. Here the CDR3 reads CASSESETQYF. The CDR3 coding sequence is TGTGCCAGCAGTGAAAGTGAGACCCAGTACTTC.

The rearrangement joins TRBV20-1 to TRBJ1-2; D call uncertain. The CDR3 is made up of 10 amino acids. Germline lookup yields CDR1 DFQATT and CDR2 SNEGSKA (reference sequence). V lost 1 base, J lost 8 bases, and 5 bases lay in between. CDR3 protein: CSARVGGYTF. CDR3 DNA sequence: TGCAGTGCTAGAGTTGGGGGCTACACCTTC.

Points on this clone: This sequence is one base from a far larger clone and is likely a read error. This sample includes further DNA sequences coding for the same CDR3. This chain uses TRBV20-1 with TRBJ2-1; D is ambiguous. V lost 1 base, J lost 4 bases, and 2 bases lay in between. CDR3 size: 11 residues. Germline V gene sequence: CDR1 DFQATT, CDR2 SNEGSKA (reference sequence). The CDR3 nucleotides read TGCAGTGCTAGAGTATACAATGAGCAGTTCTTC. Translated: CSARVYNEQFF.

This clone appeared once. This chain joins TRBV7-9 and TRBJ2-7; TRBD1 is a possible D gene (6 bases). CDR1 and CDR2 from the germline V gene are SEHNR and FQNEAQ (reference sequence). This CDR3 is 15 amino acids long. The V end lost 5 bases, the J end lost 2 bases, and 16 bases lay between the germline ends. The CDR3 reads CASSLQEDSTYEQYF. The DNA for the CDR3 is TGTGCCAGCAGCCTACAGGAGGACAGTACCTACGAGCAGTACTTC.

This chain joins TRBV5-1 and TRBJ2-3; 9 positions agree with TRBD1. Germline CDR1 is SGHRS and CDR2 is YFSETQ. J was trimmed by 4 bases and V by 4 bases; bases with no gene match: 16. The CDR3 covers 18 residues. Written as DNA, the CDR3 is TGCGCCAGCAGCCTACAAAACAGGGGGCTTCCTCATGCAGATACGCAGTATTTT. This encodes CASSLQNRGLPHADTQYF.

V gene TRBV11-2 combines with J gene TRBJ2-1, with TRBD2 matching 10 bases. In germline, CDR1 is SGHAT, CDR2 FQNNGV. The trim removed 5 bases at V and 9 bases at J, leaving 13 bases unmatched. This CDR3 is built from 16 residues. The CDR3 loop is CASSLTSGISLSEQFF. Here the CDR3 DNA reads TGTGCCAGCAGCCTAACTAGCGGGATCTCATTGAGTGAGCAGTTCTTC.

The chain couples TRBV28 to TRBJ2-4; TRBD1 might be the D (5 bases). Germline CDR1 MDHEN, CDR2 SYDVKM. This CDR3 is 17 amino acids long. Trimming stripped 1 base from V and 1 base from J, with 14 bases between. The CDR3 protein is CASSLFRGSQAKNIQYF. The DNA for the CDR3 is TGTGCCAGCAGTTTATTTAGGGGTAGCCAGGCCAAAAACATTCAGTACTTC.

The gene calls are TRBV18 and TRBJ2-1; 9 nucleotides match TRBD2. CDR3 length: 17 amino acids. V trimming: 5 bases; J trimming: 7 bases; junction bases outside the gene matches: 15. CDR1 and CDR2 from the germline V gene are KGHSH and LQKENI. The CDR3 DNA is TGTGCCAGCTCATCGCTCGCCGGAGCGGGAGGAGGTAATGAGCAGTTCTTC. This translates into CASSSLAGAGGGNEQFF. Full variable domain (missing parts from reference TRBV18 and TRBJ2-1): NAGVMQNPRHLVRRRGQEARLRCSPMKGHSHVYWYRQLPEEGLKFMVYLQKENIIDESGMPKERFSAEFPKEGPSILRIQQVVRGDSAAYFCASSSLAGAGGGNEQFFGPGTRLTVL.

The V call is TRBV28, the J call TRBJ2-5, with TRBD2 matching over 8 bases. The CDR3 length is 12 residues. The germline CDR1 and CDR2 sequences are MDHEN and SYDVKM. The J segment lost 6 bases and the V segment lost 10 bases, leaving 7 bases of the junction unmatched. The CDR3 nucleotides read TGTGCCACCACCGGGAGGGGAAAGACCCAGTACTTC. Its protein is CATTGRGKTQYF.

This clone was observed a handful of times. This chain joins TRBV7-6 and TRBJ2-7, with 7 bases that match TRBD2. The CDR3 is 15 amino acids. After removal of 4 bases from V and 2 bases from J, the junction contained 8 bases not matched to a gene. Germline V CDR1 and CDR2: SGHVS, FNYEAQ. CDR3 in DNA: TGTGCCAGCAGCTCAGTAGCGGGCCCCACCTACGAGCAGTACTTC. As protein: CASSSVAGPTYEQYF.

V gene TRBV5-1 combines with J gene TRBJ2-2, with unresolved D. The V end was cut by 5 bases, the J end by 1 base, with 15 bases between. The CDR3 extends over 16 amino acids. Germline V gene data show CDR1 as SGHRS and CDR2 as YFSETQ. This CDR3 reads CASSSKAVGNTGELFF. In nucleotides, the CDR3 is TGCGCCAGCAGTTCGAAGGCAGTTGGGAACACCGGGGAGCTGTTTTTT. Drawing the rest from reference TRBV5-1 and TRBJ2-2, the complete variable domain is KAGVTQTPRYLIKTRGQQVTLSCSPISGHRSVSWYQQTPGQGLQFLFEYFSETQRNKGNFPGRFSGRQFSNSRSEMNVSTLELGDSALYLCASSSKAVGNTGELFFGEGSRLTVL.

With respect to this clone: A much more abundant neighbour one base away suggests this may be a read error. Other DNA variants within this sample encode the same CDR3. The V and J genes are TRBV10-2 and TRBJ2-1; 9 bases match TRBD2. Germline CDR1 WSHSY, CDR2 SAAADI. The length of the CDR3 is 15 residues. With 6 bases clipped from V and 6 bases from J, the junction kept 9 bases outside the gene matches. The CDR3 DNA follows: TGCGCCAGCAGGAGGAGGGCTAGCGGGGCCAATGAGCAGTTCTTC. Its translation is CASRRRASGANEQFF.

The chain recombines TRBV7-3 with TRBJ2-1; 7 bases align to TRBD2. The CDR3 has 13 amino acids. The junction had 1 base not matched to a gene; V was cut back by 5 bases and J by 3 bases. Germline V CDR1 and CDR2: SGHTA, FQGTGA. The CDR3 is CASSASGYNEQFF. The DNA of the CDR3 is TGTGCCAGCAGCGCTAGCGGCTACAATGAGCAGTTCTTC.

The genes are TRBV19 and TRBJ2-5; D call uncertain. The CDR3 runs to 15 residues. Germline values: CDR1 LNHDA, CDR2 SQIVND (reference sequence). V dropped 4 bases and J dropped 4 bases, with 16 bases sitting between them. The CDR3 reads CASSTGRPQVETQYF. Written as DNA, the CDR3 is TGTGCCAGTAGTACCGGACGGCCCCAAGTAGAGACCCAGTACTTC.

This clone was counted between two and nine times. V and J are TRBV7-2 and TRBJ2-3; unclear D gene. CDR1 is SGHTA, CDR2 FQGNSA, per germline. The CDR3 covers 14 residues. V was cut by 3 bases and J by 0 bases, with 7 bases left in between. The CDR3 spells CASSLRLSTDTQYF. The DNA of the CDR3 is TGTGCCAGCAGCTTGAGGCTGAGCACAGATACGCAGTATTTT.

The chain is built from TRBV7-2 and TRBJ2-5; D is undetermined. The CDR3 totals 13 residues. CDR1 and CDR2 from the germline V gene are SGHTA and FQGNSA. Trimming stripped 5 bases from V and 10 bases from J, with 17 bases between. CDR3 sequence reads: CASSTSLTLGQYF. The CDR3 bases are TGTGCCAGCAGCACAAGCCTGACATTGGGCCAGTACTTC.

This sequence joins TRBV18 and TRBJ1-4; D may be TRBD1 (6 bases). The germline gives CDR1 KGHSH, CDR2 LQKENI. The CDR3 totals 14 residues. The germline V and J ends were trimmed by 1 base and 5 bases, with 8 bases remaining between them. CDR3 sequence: CASSPRTANEKLFF. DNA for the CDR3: TGTGCCAGCTCACCACGGACAGCCAATGAAAAACTGTTTTTT.

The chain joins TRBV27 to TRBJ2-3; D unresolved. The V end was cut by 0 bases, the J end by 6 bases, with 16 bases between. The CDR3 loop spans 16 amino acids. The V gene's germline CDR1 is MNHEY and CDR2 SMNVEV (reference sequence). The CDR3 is CASSLSQASGGDTQYF. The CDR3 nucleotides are TGTGCCAGCAGTTTATCCCAGGCCTCGGGCGGCGATACGCAGTATTTT.

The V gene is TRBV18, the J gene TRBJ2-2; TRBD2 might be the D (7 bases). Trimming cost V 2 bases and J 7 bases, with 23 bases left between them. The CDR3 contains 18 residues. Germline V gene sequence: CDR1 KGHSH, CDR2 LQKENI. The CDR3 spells CASSPIRGRAIFVGELFF. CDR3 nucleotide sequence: TGTGCCAGCTCACCAATTAGGGGGAGGGCCATCTTTGTCGGGGAGCTGTTTTTT.

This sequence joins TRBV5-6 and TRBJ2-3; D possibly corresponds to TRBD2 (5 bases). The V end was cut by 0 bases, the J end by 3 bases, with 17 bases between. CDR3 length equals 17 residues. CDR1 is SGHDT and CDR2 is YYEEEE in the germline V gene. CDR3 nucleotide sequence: TGTGCCAGCAGCTTGGCCGTGTGGGGTACGGGAACAGATACGCAGTATTTT. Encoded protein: CASSLAVWGTGTDTQYF.

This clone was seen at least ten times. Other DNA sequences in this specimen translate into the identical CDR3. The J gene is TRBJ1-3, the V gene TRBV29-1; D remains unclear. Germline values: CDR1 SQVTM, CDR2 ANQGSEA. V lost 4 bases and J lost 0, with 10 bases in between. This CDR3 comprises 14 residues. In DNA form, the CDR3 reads TGCAGCGTTGGGCTGGGCCACTCTGGAAACACCATATATTTT. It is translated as CSVGLGHSGNTIYF. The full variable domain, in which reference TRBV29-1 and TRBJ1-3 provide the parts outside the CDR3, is SAVISQKPSRDICQRGTSLTIQCQVDSQVTMMFWYRQQPGQSLTLIATANQGSEATYESGFVIDKFPISRPNLTFSTLTVSNMSPEDSSIYLCSVGLGHSGNTIYFGEGSWLTVV.

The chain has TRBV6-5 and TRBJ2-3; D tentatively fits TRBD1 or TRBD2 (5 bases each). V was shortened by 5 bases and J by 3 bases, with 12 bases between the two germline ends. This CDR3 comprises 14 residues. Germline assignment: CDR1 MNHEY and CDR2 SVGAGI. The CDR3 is CASSRRGQTDTQYF. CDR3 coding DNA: TGTGCCAGCAGTCGCCGGGGCCAGACAGATACGCAGTATTTT.

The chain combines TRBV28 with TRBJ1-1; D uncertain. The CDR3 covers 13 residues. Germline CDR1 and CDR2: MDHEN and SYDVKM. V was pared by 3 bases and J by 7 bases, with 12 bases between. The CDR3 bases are TGTGCCAGCAGTTTGCCAGCGGAGGGTGAAGCTTTCTTT. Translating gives CASSLPAEGEAFF.